The 28 T cell receptor beta chains listed next were all sequenced from one sample in a study of blood T cell repertoires in COVID-19. Generated by immunoSEQ multiplex PCR, the TCRdb table keeps only in-frame clones and is missing some. The sample holds about 160,000 clones, roughly 80% seen once. Specimen: peripheral blood. All receptors come from a man aged 70 or older with acute or convalescent COVID-19.

The table lists this clone with a count of one. This rearrangement joins TRBV5-6 to TRBJ1-6; tentatively, D is TRBD1 (5 bases). This CDR3 comprises 17 residues. Germline lookup yields CDR1 SGHDT and CDR2 YYEEEE. V lost 0 bases and J lost 3, with 13 bases in between. The CDR3 region is CASSLDLGQGYNSPLHF. CDR3 sequence (DNA): TGTGCCAGCAGCTTGGATCTGGGGCAGGGCTATAATTCACCCCTCCACTTT.

J is TRBJ2-1 and V is TRBV5-1; 12 bases fit TRBD2. Germline CDR1 and CDR2: SGHRS and YFSETQ. This CDR3 has 16 residues. Trimming at V came to 4 bases and at J to 5 bases, leaving 7 bases not matched to a gene. The CDR3 reads CASSRRTSGENNEQFF. CDR3 in DNA: TGCGCCAGCAGCCGGAGGACTAGCGGGGAAAACAATGAGCAGTTCTTC.

V usage is TRBV19 and J usage is TRBJ2-7; D unresolved. CDR3 size: 14 residues. V lost 1 base to trimming and J lost 1 base, with 8 bases between them. Germline V gene lookup returns CDR1 LNHDA and CDR2 SQIVND (reference sequence). This CDR3 is CASSIGYLSYEQYF. The CDR3 coding sequence is TGTGCCAGTAGTATAGGCTACCTATCCTACGAGCAGTACTTC.

The rearrangement joins TRBV6-1 to TRBJ1-4; D not resolved. The CDR3 is made up of 18 amino acids. The germline CDR1 and CDR2 sequences are MNHNS and SASEGT. The germline V and J ends were trimmed by 0 bases and 0 bases, with 14 bases remaining between them. CDR3 nucleotides: TGTGCCAGCAGTGAAGCGGGAGAGACCCTGACAACTAATGAAAAACTGTTTTTT. It codes for CASSEAGETLTTNEKLFF.

With regard to this clone: Within the sample, other DNA sequences also encode this same CDR3. This sequence joins TRBV7-9 and TRBJ1-2; 7 bases align to TRBD1. The V and J ends lost 0 bases and 4 bases, in that order; junction bases with no gene match: 2. Germline CDR1 SEHNR, CDR2 FQNEAQ (reference sequence). The CDR3 has 14 residues. The CDR3 is CASSLAGQPYGYTF. The CDR3, as DNA: TGTGCCAGCAGCTTAGCGGGACAGCCCTATGGCTACACCTTC. The variable domain in full, with the rest retrieved from reference TRBV7-9 and TRBJ1-2, is DTGVSQNPRHKITKRGQNVTFRCDPISEHNRLYWYRQTLGQGPEFLTYFQNEAQLEKSRLLSDRFSAERPKGSFSTLEIQRTEQGDSAMYLCASSLAGQPYGYTFGSGTRLTVV.

The J gene is TRBJ2-2, the V gene TRBV12-3 or TRBV12-4; no clear D. Trimming took off 6 bases at V and 6 bases at J, with 11 bases between the two ends. The CDR3 has 13 residues. In DNA form, the CDR3 reads TGTGCCAGCAGACTAACGGTACCCGGGGAGCTGTTTTTT. Encoded protein: CASRLTVPGELFF.

The V gene is TRBV7-8, the J gene TRBJ1-4; D remains ambiguous. V lost 3 bases, J lost 1 base, and 12 bases lay in between. This CDR3 is 16 amino acids long. Germline V gene data show CDR1 as SGHVS and CDR2 as FQNEAQ. This CDR3 reads CASSLRSGETNEKLFF. DNA for the CDR3: TGTGCCAGCAGCTTGAGATCCGGAGAAACTAATGAAAAACTGTTTTTT. Drawing the rest from reference TRBV7-8 and TRBJ1-4, the complete variable domain is GAGVSQSPRYKVAKRGQDVALRCDPISGHVSLFWYQQALGQGPEFLTYFQNEAQLDKSGLPSDRFFAERPEGSVSTLKIQRTQQEDSAVYLCASSLRSGETNEKLFFGSGTQLSVL.

The CDR3 protein is CASSIPQGQPSNQPQHF. The CDR3 nucleotides are TGTGCCAGTAGTATACCCCAGGGGCAGCCTAGCAATCAGCCCCAGCATTTT. The rearrangement uses TRBV19 and TRBJ1-5; D perhaps matches TRBD1 (6 bases). Trimming took 2 bases from V and 0 from J, leaving 14 bases between them. CDR1 and CDR2 (germline): LNHDA, SQIVND (reference sequence). The CDR3 consists of 17 residues.

The V call is TRBV18, the J call TRBJ2-7; TRBD2 matches 7 bases. The junction had 10 bases not matched to a gene; V was cut back by 3 bases and J by 5 bases. This CDR3 has 15 amino acids. Looked up from germline, CDR1 is KGHSH and CDR2 is LQKENI. CDR3 loop: CASSPAGGRGHEQYF. Here the CDR3 DNA reads TGTGCCAGCTCACCGGCTGGCGGGAGAGGCCACGAGCAGTACTTC.

This chain uses TRBV3-1 (or the pseudogene TRBV3-2) with TRBJ2-3; weak D call: TRBD2 (5 bases). In germline, CDR1 is LGHDT, CDR2 YNNKEL (reference sequence). The CDR3 has 14 amino acids. The V end lost 8 bases, the J end lost 0 bases, and 12 bases lay between the germline ends. The CDR3 nucleotides are TGTGCCAGCGGACGAAGCGGTAGCACAGATACGCAGTATTTT. It is translated as CASGRSGSTDTQYF.

J is TRBJ1-1 and V is TRBV18; D ambiguous. The CDR3 runs 13 residues. Germline V gene data show CDR1 as KGHSH and CDR2 as LQKENI. V gave up 3 bases and J gave up 10 bases, with 15 bases separating them. The DNA for the CDR3 is TGTGCCAGCTCACCCTCGGCCTCCGGCGGAGCTTTCTTT. Its protein product is CASSPSASGGAFF.

The chain links TRBV6-1 to TRBJ1-1; the D gene is possibly TRBD1 (6 bases). CDR3 length: 14 amino acids. Germline CDR1 and CDR2: MNHNS and SASEGT. Trimming removed 2 bases from V and 4 bases from J, with 11 bases in between. The CDR3 loop is CASSEKQGFTEAFF. In DNA form, the CDR3 reads TGTGCCAGCAGTGAAAAACAGGGTTTCACTGAAGCTTTCTTT.

This clone was counted a few times. The V gene is TRBV28, the J gene TRBJ1-3; no definite D call. The CDR3 loop spans 15 amino acids. Trimming left V 8 bases short and J 0 bases short, with 14 bases between. Germline V gene lookup returns CDR1 MDHEN and CDR2 SYDVKM. The CDR3: CASGLRTASGNTIYF. The CDR3 DNA reads TGTGCCAGCGGACTGCGGACGGCCTCTGGAAACACCATATATTTT.

The chain couples TRBV19 to TRBJ1-4; 8 bases line up with TRBD1. The V gene end was trimmed by 4 bases and the J gene end by 8 bases; junction bases not matched to a gene: 6. This CDR3 spans 14 amino acids. The V gene's germline CDR1 is LNHDA and CDR2 SQIVND (reference sequence). The CDR3 is CASSNRGNNEKLFF. DNA of the CDR3: TGTGCCAGTAGTAACAGGGGGAACAACGAAAAACTGTTTTTT.

The V call is TRBV10-3, the J call TRBJ1-2; D is unresolved. Trimming cost V 0 bases and J 4 bases, with 21 bases left between them. There are 18 residues in the CDR3. Germline CDR1 and CDR2: ENHRY and SYGVKD. The CDR3 loop reads CAISESQAPRSESYGYTF. The CDR3 bases are TGTGCCATCAGTGAGTCTCAAGCGCCCCGGAGTGAGTCCTATGGCTACACCTTC.

The chain is built from TRBV9 and TRBJ2-1; D uncertain. The CDR3 runs to 15 residues. The V and J ends lost 2 bases and 0 bases respectively, with 9 bases between them. The germline V gene encodes CDR1 SGDLS and CDR2 YYNGEE. In nucleotides, the CDR3 is TGTGCCAGCAGCGTTCAGAGGAGCTCCTACAATGAGCAGTTCTTC. Translating gives CASSVQRSSYNEQFF.

V gene TRBV28 combines with J gene TRBJ1-2; D perhaps matches TRBD1 (5 bases). Germline V gene sequence: CDR1 MDHEN, CDR2 SYDVKM. With 6 bases removed from V and 8 bases from J, the gap between germline ends came to 13 bases. The CDR3 loop spans 12 amino acids. The chain's CDR3 is CASSTAGGGYTF. CDR3 sequence (DNA): TGTGCCAGCAGCACCGCGGGGGGAGGCTACACCTTC.

This chain connects TRBV5-5 to TRBJ1-5; weak D call: TRBD1 (5 bases). This CDR3 has 16 residues. CDR1 and CDR2 (germline): SGHKS, YYEKEE (reference sequence). Trimming shortened V by 4 bases and J by 1 base, and 15 bases separated the two germline ends. CDR3 DNA sequence: TGTGCCAGCAGCCCACTTTGGGGGGGAAGCAATCAGCCCCAGCATTTT. It translates to CASSPLWGGSNQPQHF.

This rearrangement joins TRBV25-1 to TRBJ2-1; 8 bases match TRBD1. This CDR3 region has 18 residues. The germline V gene has CDR1 MGHDK and CDR2 SYGVNS. V lost 4 bases and J lost 9; bases outside the gene matches: 20. The CDR3 DNA follows: TGTGCCAGCAGTGGCCCTTCAAACAGGGGGTTCTTTTTCGGTGAGCAGTTCTTC. It is translated as CASSGPSNRGFFFGEQFF.

With regard to this clone: Other DNA sequences in the same sample also yield this CDR3. This chain uses TRBV18 with TRBJ2-3, with 8 bases fitting TRBD1. Germline trimming cut 3 bases from V and 1 base from J; bases unmatched to any gene: 0. The CDR3 covers 14 residues. Germline V gene data show CDR1 as KGHSH and CDR2 as LQKENI. CDR3 sequence reads: CASSPGQGTDTQYF. The CDR3 coding sequence is TGTGCCAGCTCACCGGGACAGGGCACAGATACGCAGTATTTT.

V and J are TRBV28 and TRBJ2-5; D may be TRBD1 (6 bases). V lost 6 bases, J lost 3 bases, and 11 bases lay in between. The CDR3 length is 13 residues. CDR1 and CDR2 (germline): MDHEN, SYDVKM. The CDR3 is CASRTPGEETQYF. CDR3 DNA: TGTGCCAGCAGGACCCCAGGGGAAGAGACCCAGTACTTC.

The CDR3 sequence: CASSFGDTDTQYF. The CDR3 coding sequence is TGTGCCAGCAGTTTCGGGGACACAGATACGCAGTATTTT. The chain combines TRBV28 with TRBJ2-3; tentatively, D is TRBD2 (5 bases). Germline-derived CDR1 and CDR2 are MDHEN and SYDVKM. Trimming cost V 3 bases and J 2 bases, with 6 bases left between them. The CDR3 runs to 13 residues. The complete variable domain, with remaining parts taken from reference TRBV28 and TRBJ2-3, reads DVKVTQSSRYLVKRTGEKVFLECVQDMDHENMFWYRQDPGLGLRLIYFSYDVKMKEKGDIPEGYSVSREKKERFSLILESASTNQTSMYLCASSFGDTDTQYFGPGTRLTVL.

The V and J genes are TRBV27 and TRBJ1-6; the match to TRBD1 covers 9 bases. V was clipped by 2 bases and J by 10 bases; unmatched bases: 3. Looked up from germline, CDR1 is MNHEY and CDR2 is SMNVEV (reference sequence). The CDR3 has 14 residues. CDR3 coding DNA: TGTGCCAGCAGTTTAAAACAGGGGGCGTCACCCCTCCACTTT. Amino acids: CASSLKQGASPLHF.

The chain joins TRBV12-5 to TRBJ1-6; D is possibly TRBD1 (5 bases). Germline V gives CDR1 LGHNT, CDR2 FRNRAP. Trimming shortened V by 0 bases and J by 2 bases, and 20 bases separated the two germline ends. This CDR3 region has 20 residues. The CDR3 nucleotides read TGTGCTAGTGGTTTGGTACTTATACCCGGTCAGGGCCCCTATAATTCACCCCTCCACTTT. Its protein is CASGLVLIPGQGPYNSPLHF.

The V call is TRBV6-6, the J call TRBJ2-7; 8 bases match TRBD1. CDR3 size: 15 residues. Germline CDR1 is MNHNY and CDR2 is SVGAGI (reference sequence). The ends lost 6 bases at V and 3 bases at J; junction bases unmatched: 10. The DNA of the CDR3 is TGTGCCAGCAGGGAACAGGGGGACCTTGGCTACGAGCAGTACTTC. It codes for CASREQGDLGYEQYF.

CDR3 sequence: CASSAGTSGPSSYEQYF. CDR3 nucleotides: TGTGCCAGCAGCGCCGGGACTAGCGGACCCTCCTCCTACGAGCAGTACTTC. This rearrangement joins TRBV5-4 to TRBJ2-7, with 11 bases aligning to TRBD2. Germline V lookup: CDR1 SGHNT, CDR2 YYREEE (reference sequence). CDR3 length: 17 amino acids. V lost 4 bases to trimming and J lost 0 bases; unmatched junction nucleotides: 9.

This clone showed up just once. This chain links TRBV19 with TRBJ1-1, with TRBD1 matching 11 bases. The CDR3 has 16 amino acids. Trimming cost V 5 bases and J 0 bases; bases outside gene matches: 5. From germline, CDR1 is LNHDA and CDR2 SQIVND (reference sequence). The CDR3 sequence is CASSPGTGGMNTEAFF. The CDR3 region has the DNA TGTGCCAGTAGTCCCGGGACAGGGGGGATGAACACTGAAGCTTTCTTT.

This rearrangement joins TRBV11-1 to TRBJ1-6; D remains ambiguous. This CDR3 contains 15 residues. The germline V and J ends were trimmed by 4 bases and 0 bases, with 7 bases remaining between them. CDR1 is SGHAT and CDR2 is FQDESV in the germline V gene (reference sequence). CDR3 nucleotide sequence: TGTGCCAGCAGCTATTCCAGCTCCTATAATTCACCCCTCCACTTT. Its protein is CASSYSSSYNSPLHF. Full variable domain (outside the CDR3, taken from reference TRBV11-1 and TRBJ1-6): EAEVAQSPRYKITEKSQAVAFWCDPISGHATLYWYRQILGQGPELLVQFQDESVVDDSQLPKDRFSAERLKGVDSTLKIQPAELGDSAMYLCASSYSSSYNSPLHFGNGTRLTVT.